The 21 T cell receptor beta chains below were found in one sample sequenced in a study of CD8 T cells in ankylosing spondylitis. TCRdb re-called the 5' RACE reads with MiXCR, one entry per CDR3 protein. The table includes roughly 86,000 distinct CDR3 sequences, 8.5% to 9% detected once. The sequencing sample was made of blood, either unsorted or a sorted T cell fraction (not recorded which). The receptors derive from a male donor with ankylosing spondylitis or in good health (not recorded which).

In regard to this clonotype: This may arise from a read error, as a much more abundant clone is one base away. The V gene is TRBV24-1, the J gene TRBJ2-3; 12 nucleotides agree with TRBD2. Trimming removed 9 bases from V and 1 base from J; junction bases left unmatched: 10. Looked up from germline, CDR1 is KGHDR and CDR2 is SFDVKD. CDR3 length: 17 residues. The CDR3 is CATRGLAGKRGTDTQYF. CDR3 DNA: TGTGCCACCCGTGGACTAGCGGGGAAACGTGGCACAGATACGCAGTATTTT.

This clonotype was observed at least ten times. The chain links TRBV6-2 or TRBV6-3 to TRBJ1-5; D may be TRBD1 (6 bases). Germline CDR1 and CDR2: MNHEY and SVGEGT. Trimming took off 0 bases at V and 2 bases at J, with 11 bases between the two ends. CDR3 length: 16 amino acids. CDR3: CASSYSAGDGNQPQHF. The DNA of the CDR3 is TGTGCCAGCAGTTACTCTGCAGGGGATGGCAATCAGCCCCAGCATTTT.

CDR3 protein: CASSLTFVGGGGRAFF. The CDR3 bases are TGTGCCAGCAGCTTAACGTTTGTGGGAGGGGGCGGACGAGCTTTCTTT. The rearrangement uses TRBV13 and TRBJ1-1; TRBD1 aligns across 7 bases. After removal of 2 bases from V and 10 bases from J, the junction contained 16 bases not matched to a gene. CDR1 and CDR2 from the germline V gene are PRHDT and FYEKMQ (reference sequence). The CDR3 has 16 amino acids.

This clonotype has a count of ten or more. V usage is TRBV20-1 and J usage is TRBJ2-1; 11 positions match TRBD2. The CDR3 consists of 16 residues. Germline V CDR1 and CDR2: DFQATT, SNEGSKA (reference sequence). Trimming cost V 4 bases and J 1 base; bases outside gene matches: 6. As DNA, the CDR3 is TGCAGTGCTACCCGAACTAGCGGGGGATCCTACAATGAGCAGTTCTTC. Translation: CSATRTSGGSYNEQFF.

This clonotype was observed many times. This chain uses TRBV6-5 with TRBJ1-6; no clear D gene. The CDR3 extends over 16 amino acids. V was clipped by 2 bases and J by 7 bases, with 15 bases between them. In germline, CDR1 is MNHEY, CDR2 SVGAGI. CDR3: CASSYAYTAVNSPLHF. The CDR3 coding sequence is TGTGCCAGCAGTTACGCGTATACAGCTGTAAATTCACCCCTCCACTTT.

The chain has TRBV27 and TRBJ2-1, with 7 positions matching TRBD2. V gave up 5 bases and J gave up 0 bases; unmatched junction bases: 7. This CDR3 comprises 16 residues. Germline assignment: CDR1 MNHEY and CDR2 SMNVEV (reference sequence). CDR3 protein: CASSLRDYYSYNEQFF. In DNA form, the CDR3 reads TGTGCCAGCAGTCTCCGGGACTACTACTCCTACAATGAGCAGTTCTTC.

There are many counts of this clonotype. The chain recombines TRBV7-3 with TRBJ2-1; D gene ambiguous. The germline V and J ends were trimmed by 4 bases and 8 bases, with 21 bases remaining between them. This CDR3 region has 16 residues. The germline CDR1 and CDR2 sequences are SGHTA and FQGTGA. The CDR3 here is CASSSGFRSSRDEQFF. CDR3 nucleotides: TGTGCCAGCAGCTCGGGCTTCAGAAGTTCTCGTGATGAGCAGTTCTTC.

This clonotype was counted between two and nine times. This chain connects TRBV19 to TRBJ2-1; TRBD1 matches at 7 bases. With V trimmed by 1 base and J by 5 bases, 20 bases remained unmatched. The germline V gene has CDR1 LNHDA and CDR2 SQIVND (reference sequence). CDR3 size: 20 residues. The CDR3 region has the DNA TGTGCCAGTAGTATAGTCGGGCTTGGTTGGTCAGGGGGACCTAACAATGAGCAGTTCTTC. It translates to CASSIVGLGWSGGPNNEQFF.

This clonotype was detected many times. The chain joins TRBV29-1 to TRBJ2-1; possible D gene TRBD1, 6 bases. This CDR3 is 20 amino acids long. Per the germline V gene, CDR1 is SQVTM and CDR2 is ANQGSEA. Trimming shortened V by 4 bases and J by 2 bases, and 30 bases separated the two germline ends. In DNA, the CDR3 is TGCAGCGTTGTCGGACCGACTTCCCCCGGGACACAAGCCACCTACAATGAGCAGTTCTTC. Protein sequence: CSVVGPTSPGTQATYNEQFF.

In its sample, this clonotype was seen many times. This chain uses TRBV3-1 with TRBJ2-3; 7 bases are shared with TRBD1. This CDR3 has 15 amino acids. The J segment lost 2 bases and the V segment lost 4 bases, leaving 6 bases of the junction unmatched. Looked up from germline, CDR1 is LGHDT and CDR2 is YNNKEL (reference sequence). In DNA form, the CDR3 reads TGTGCCAGCAGCCTGGACAGGTCGCTCACAGATACGCAGTATTTT. This translates into CASSLDRSLTDTQYF.

This clonotype appeared many times. The DNA of the CDR3 is TGCGCCAGCAGCTTAGCCCATGAGCAGTTCTTC. This translates into CASSLAHEQFF. The chain carries TRBV23-1 and TRBJ2-1; D remains unclear. TRBV23-1 is an open reading frame, and its role is uncertain. The CDR3 is 11 residues long. Trimming removed 6 bases at V and 8 bases at J, with 8 bases between.

This clonotype was recorded at least ten times. V usage is TRBV3-1 and J usage is TRBJ2-5; weak D call: TRBD2 (5 bases). Germline CDR1 is LGHDT and CDR2 is YNNKEL (reference sequence). This CDR3 is 15 amino acids long. Between the trimmed V and J ends, which lost 2 bases and 5 bases, there was a span of 15 bases. As DNA, the CDR3 is TGTGCCAGCAGCCAAAACGTCGGGAACACTGAGACCCAGTACTTC. It translates to CASSQNVGNTETQYF.

This clonotype was seen ten or more times. V gene TRBV20-1 combines with J gene TRBJ1-6; 7 bases line up with TRBD1. V shed 0 bases, J shed 5 bases, and the junction held 4 bases outside the gene matches. Germline CDR1 reads DFQATT; CDR2 reads SNEGSKA (reference sequence). The CDR3 totals 15 residues. CDR3 nucleotide sequence: TGCAGTGCTAGAGATTGGGACAGCAATAATTCACCCCTCCACTTT. Encoded protein: CSARDWDSNNSPLHF.

This clonotype was recorded a few times. The chain has TRBV29-1 and TRBJ1-1; 7 positions match TRBD1. Germline loops: CDR1 SQVTM, CDR2 ANQGSEA. The length of the CDR3 is 13 residues. After removal of 6 bases from V and 3 bases from J, the junction contained 7 bases not matched to a gene. The CDR3 loop is CSVVGQRDTEAFF. The CDR3 coding sequence is TGCAGCGTAGTGGGACAGAGGGACACTGAAGCTTTCTTT.

This clonotype turned up a few times. The chain has TRBV3-1 and TRBJ2-5, with D possibly TRBD1 on 6 matching bases. V was cut by 8 bases and J by 1 base, with 29 bases left in between. CDR1 is LGHDT, CDR2 YNNKEL, per germline (reference sequence). There are 19 residues in the CDR3. The CDR3 sequence: CASCFSHRRTVWGQETQYF. In nucleotides, the CDR3 is TGTGCCAGCTGTTTCTCCCACCGTAGGACAGTATGGGGCCAAGAGACCCAGTACTTC.

This clonotype was recorded many times. This chain joins TRBV20-1 and TRBJ1-6, with unresolved D. The germline CDR1 and CDR2 sequences are DFQATT and SNEGSKA (reference sequence). Deletions cut 0 bases from V and 5 bases from J, with 11 bases between. This CDR3 region has 15 residues. This CDR3 is CSARDHRGNNSPLHF. In nucleotides, the CDR3 is TGCAGTGCTAGAGATCATCGGGGAAATAATTCACCCCTCCACTTT.

This clonotype was seen at least ten times. The CDR3 DNA reads TGCGCCAGCAGCGTCAGGGACTACCAAGAGACCCAGTACTTC. It is translated as CASSVRDYQETQYF. J is TRBJ2-5 and V is TRBV5-1; TRBD2 is a possible D gene (6 bases). Germline V gene data show CDR1 as SGHRS and CDR2 as YFSETQ. This CDR3 spans 14 amino acids. The V end was cut by 4 bases, the J end by 0 bases, with 10 bases between.

Many counts were recorded for this clonotype. The chain links TRBV12-3 or TRBV12-4 to TRBJ2-2, with a weak D call TRBD2 (6 bases). Trimming left V 2 bases short and J 0 bases short, with 7 bases between. The CDR3 sequence is 15 residues long. The DNA for the CDR3 is TGTGCCAGCAGTTTATGGGGGGCGAACACCGGGGAGCTGTTTTTT. This codes for CASSLWGANTGELFF.

A few counts support this clonotype. V gene TRBV4-2 combines with J gene TRBJ2-7, with no clear D. V was shortened by 0 bases and J by 0 bases, with 6 bases between the two germline ends. The CDR3 loop spans 14 amino acids. The germline gives CDR1 LGHNA, CDR2 YNFKEQ. CDR3 region: CASSQEPSSYEQYF. As DNA, the CDR3 is TGTGCCAGCAGCCAAGAACCTAGCTCCTACGAGCAGTACTTC.

A few counts support this clonotype. This chain links TRBV7-9 with TRBJ1-6; no clear D. Germline CDR1 is SEHNR and CDR2 is FQNEAQ (reference sequence). With 2 bases removed from V and 10 bases from J, the gap between germline ends came to 9 bases. This CDR3 is 13 amino acids long. The CDR3 region has the DNA TGTGCCAGCAGCTTAAGACCTGGATCACCCCTCCACTTT. It specifies CASSLRPGSPLHF.

At least ten counts were recorded for this clonotype. The chain couples TRBV6-1 to TRBJ2-7; 9 bases line up with TRBD1. The CDR3 length is 15 residues. With V trimmed by 9 bases and J by 9 bases, 18 bases remained unmatched. CDR1 MNHNS and CDR2 SASEGT come from the germline V gene. Here the CDR3 DNA reads TGTGCCAGTCGTCGAATCGGACAGGGGCTCCCTGCGCAGTACTTC. Its protein is CASRRIGQGLPAQYF.